This T cell receptor (beta chain) was obtained from a study of beta chain features in type 1 diabetes. This clone was observed a few times. Its specificity is unknown. The sample holds other DNA sequences that translate to the same CDR3. Isolated RNA was reverse transcribed in full, so expressed TCRB transcripts were sequenced. Some clones are missing from TCRdb's copy, which holds only in-frame ones; the method was immunoSEQ multiplex PCR. The sample includes approximately 140,000 clones, over 8% seen only once; the top ten take about 0.6%. Each donor gave one heparinised blood draw averaging around 120 mL. Overall study results and limits: Researchers reported that naive, central memory and Treg TCRB repertoires appeared more similar in patients than in healthy donors. Shorter TCRB CDR3s, moderately but significantly so, were found in Type 1 diabetes patients in all four CD4+ subsets.

The CDR3 is 14 amino acids. Germline lookup yields CDR1 MNHEY and CDR2 SVGAGI. V was cut by 11 bases and J by 0 bases, with 14 bases left in between. The clonotype comes from a woman aged 35 to 49 in good health. The chain links TRBV6-5 to TRBJ1-5; a possible D gene is TRBD1 (5 bases). The specimen was central memory CD4+ T cells from blood. CDR3 nucleotides: TGTGCCTCCCGGGGGGTTGGTAGCAATCAGCCCCAGCATTTT. This gives the protein CASRGVGSNQPQHF.